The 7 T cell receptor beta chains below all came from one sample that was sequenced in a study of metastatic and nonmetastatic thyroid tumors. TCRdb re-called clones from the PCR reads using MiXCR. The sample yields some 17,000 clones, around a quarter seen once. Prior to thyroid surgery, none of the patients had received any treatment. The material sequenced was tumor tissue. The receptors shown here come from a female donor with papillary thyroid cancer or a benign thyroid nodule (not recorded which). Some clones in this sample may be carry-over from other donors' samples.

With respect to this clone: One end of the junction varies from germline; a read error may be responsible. The CDR3 is CASSETSGRSWHEHYF. CDR3 bases: TGCGCCAGCAGTGAGACTAGCGGGAGGTCCTGGCACGAGCATTACTTC. This chain joins TRBV10-2 and TRBJ2-7; 12 bases agree with TRBD2. The CDR3 spans 16 residues. Germline loops: CDR1 WSHSY, CDR2 SAAADI.

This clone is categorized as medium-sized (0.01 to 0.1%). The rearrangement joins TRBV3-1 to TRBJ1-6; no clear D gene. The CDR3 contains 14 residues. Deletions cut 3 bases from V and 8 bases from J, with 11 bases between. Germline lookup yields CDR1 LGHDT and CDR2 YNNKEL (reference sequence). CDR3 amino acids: CASSQREGDSPLHF. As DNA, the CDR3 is TGTGCCAGCAGCCAGAGGGAGGGTGATTCACCCCTCCACTTT.

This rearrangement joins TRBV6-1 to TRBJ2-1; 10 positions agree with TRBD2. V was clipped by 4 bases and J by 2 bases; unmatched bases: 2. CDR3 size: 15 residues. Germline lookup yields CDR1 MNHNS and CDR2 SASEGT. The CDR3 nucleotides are TGTGCCAGCAGTGTACTAGCGGGAACCTACAATGAGCAGTTCTTC. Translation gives CASSVLAGTYNEQFF.

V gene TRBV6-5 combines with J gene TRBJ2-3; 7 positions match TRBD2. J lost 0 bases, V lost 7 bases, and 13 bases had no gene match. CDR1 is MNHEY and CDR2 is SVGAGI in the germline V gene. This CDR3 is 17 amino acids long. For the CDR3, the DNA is TGTGCCAGCACCCCCTACCAGCGGGAACCTAGCACAGATACGCAGTATTTT. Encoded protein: CASTPYQREPSTDTQYF.

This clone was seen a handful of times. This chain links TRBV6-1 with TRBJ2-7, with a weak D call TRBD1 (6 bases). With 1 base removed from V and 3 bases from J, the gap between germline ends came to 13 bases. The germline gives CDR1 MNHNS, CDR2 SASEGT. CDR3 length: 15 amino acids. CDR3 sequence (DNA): TGTGCCAGCAGTGAAGGGGGGACAAAGATCTACGAGCAGTACTTC. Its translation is CASSEGGTKIYEQYF.

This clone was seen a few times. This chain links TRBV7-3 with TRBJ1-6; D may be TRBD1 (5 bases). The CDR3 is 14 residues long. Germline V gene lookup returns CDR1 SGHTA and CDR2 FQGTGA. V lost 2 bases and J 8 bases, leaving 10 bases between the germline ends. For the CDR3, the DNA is TGTGCCAGCAGCTTACAGGGAGGGGATTCACCCCTCCACTTT. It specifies CASSLQGGDSPLHF. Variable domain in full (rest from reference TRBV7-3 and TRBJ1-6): GAGVSQTPSNKVTEKGKYVELRCDPISGHTALYWYRQSLGQGPEFLIYFQGTGAADDSGLPNDRFFAVRPEGSVSTLKIQRTERGDSAVYLCASSLQGGDSPLHFGNGTRLTVT.

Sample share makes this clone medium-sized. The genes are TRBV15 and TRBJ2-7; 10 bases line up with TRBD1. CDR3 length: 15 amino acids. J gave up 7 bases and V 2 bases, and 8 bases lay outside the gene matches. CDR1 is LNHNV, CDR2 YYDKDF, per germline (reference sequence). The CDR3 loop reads CATSRPGQGMGEQYF. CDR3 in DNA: TGTGCCACCAGCAGACCGGGACAGGGGATGGGTGAGCAGTACTTC.